One and the same sample provided the 18 T cell receptor beta chains below, sequenced in a study of technical replicates of blood from four donors. The method was immunoSEQ multiplex PCR; TCRdb's version includes in-frame clones alone and lacks a portion of them. The sample includes 84,000 or so clones, roughly 93% seen only once; the top ten take less than 0.3%. The sample consisted of T cells isolated from PBMCs. These receptors all stem from a human donor in good health.

The CDR3 sequence: CASSLYSGLQETQYF. The CDR3 bases are TGTGCCAGCAGCTTGTACTCGGGGTTACAGGAGACCCAGTACTTC. The chain joins TRBV5-6 to TRBJ2-5; D may be TRBD2 (5 bases). This CDR3 is built from 15 residues. Trimming stripped 1 base from V and 5 bases from J, with 15 bases between. CDR1 is SGHDT, CDR2 YYEEEE, per germline.

V and J are TRBV29-1 and TRBJ2-1; TRBD1 agrees at 12 bases. The V and J ends lost 6 bases and 6 bases, in that order; junction bases with no gene match: 9. The CDR3 is made up of 15 amino acids. Germline-derived CDR1 and CDR2 are SQVTM and ANQGSEA. This CDR3 is CSVRRDRGRTNEQFF. In DNA form, the CDR3 reads TGCAGCGTCCGCAGGGACAGGGGGCGTACCAATGAGCAGTTCTTC.

This chain uses TRBV5-8 with TRBJ1-1; a possible D gene is TRBD1 (5 bases). The V end lost 2 bases, the J end lost 6 bases, and 23 bases lay between the germline ends. The CDR3 runs 17 residues. CDR1 and CDR2 from the germline V gene are SGHTS and YDEGEE. CDR3 sequence: CASSFRLGVGGRAEAFF. The CDR3 nucleotides are TGTGCCAGCAGCTTCAGGCTAGGGGTTGGGGGGAGGGCTGAAGCTTTCTTT. The variable domain in full, completed from reference TRBV5-8 and TRBJ1-1, reads EAGVTQSPTHLIKTRGQQATLRCSPISGHTSVYWYQQALGLGLQFLLWYDEGEERNRGNFPPRFSGRQFPNYSSELNVNALELEDSALYLCASSFRLGVGGRAEAFFGQGTRLTVV.

This clone was seen a single time. This chain connects TRBV28 to TRBJ2-7; TRBD1 is a possible D gene (7 bases). CDR3 length equals 16 residues. Trimming pared 5 bases from V and 3 bases from J, leaving 20 bases between. In germline, CDR1 is MDHEN, CDR2 SYDVKM. CDR3 sequence reads: CASSQIAGQRYYEQYF. In nucleotides, the CDR3 is TGTGCCAGCAGTCAAATTGCGGGACAGAGATACTACGAGCAGTACTTC.

The chain employs TRBV27 and TRBJ2-7; D is possibly TRBD2 (6 bases). V was clipped by 2 bases and J by 5 bases, with 10 bases between them. Germline V gene sequence: CDR1 MNHEY, CDR2 SMNVEV (reference sequence). The CDR3 loop spans 13 amino acids. The CDR3 spells CASSLRAGNEQYF. For the CDR3, the DNA is TGTGCCAGCAGTTTAAGGGCGGGGAACGAGCAGTACTTC.

The chain combines TRBV4-2 with TRBJ2-3, with TRBD2 matching over 7 bases. CDR1 is LGHNA and CDR2 is YNFKEQ in the germline V gene. V trimming: 1 base; J trimming: 2 bases; junction bases outside the gene matches: 3. The CDR3 is 15 amino acids. The CDR3 coding sequence is TGTGCCAGCAGCCAAGCGGGGGGTATCACAGATACGCAGTATTTT. Translated: CASSQAGGITDTQYF.

This clone was recorded once. The rearrangement uses TRBV7-9 and TRBJ2-5; a possible D gene is TRBD2 (6 bases). The CDR3 length is 13 residues. Germline V gives CDR1 SEHNR, CDR2 FQNEAQ (reference sequence). Trimming cost V 7 bases and J 4 bases, with 13 bases left between them. The CDR3: CASTSPEGETQYF. The CDR3 nucleotides are TGTGCCAGCACCAGCCCGGAGGGAGAGACCCAGTACTTC.

The chain is built from TRBV4-2 and TRBJ1-4; no clear D gene. Trimming pared 4 bases from V and 0 bases from J, leaving 21 bases between. Looked up from germline, CDR1 is LGHNA and CDR2 is YNFKEQ. CDR3 length: 19 residues. The CDR3 DNA sequence: TGTGCCAGCAGCCTTTACCGGTCACAGAGATTTGCAACTAATGAAAAACTGTTTTTT. Translating it yields CASSLYRSQRFATNEKLFF.

V is TRBV6-5 and J is TRBJ1-2, with a tentative D call TRBD1 (6 bases). The CDR3 sequence is 14 residues long. The V and J ends lost 6 bases and 8 bases respectively, with 19 bases between them. Germline V gives CDR1 MNHEY, CDR2 SVGAGI. The CDR3 sequence is CASRRTGRVGGYTF. DNA for the CDR3: TGTGCCAGCAGGCGCACAGGGAGGGTTGGCGGCTACACCTTC.

The V call is TRBV9, the J call TRBJ2-5; 7 bases are shared with TRBD1. CDR3 length: 15 amino acids. V dropped 3 bases and J dropped 4; count of bases not matched to a gene: 9. Germline V lookup: CDR1 SGDLS, CDR2 YYNGEE. The CDR3 nucleotides are TGTGCCAGCAGCGGTACAGGGGTCGGGCCAGAGACCCAGTACTTC. Its protein product is CASSGTGVGPETQYF.

The chain carries TRBV10-3 and TRBJ1-1; 10 positions match TRBD1. Trimming took 4 bases from V and 6 from J; bases not matched to a gene: 29. This CDR3 has 22 residues. Per the germline V gene, CDR1 is ENHRY and CDR2 is SYGVKD. This CDR3 is CAISGGPSGTGASNLPSAEAFF. In DNA, the CDR3 is TGTGCCATCAGTGGGGGACCGTCCGGGACAGGGGCCAGCAACCTTCCGTCGGCTGAAGCTTTCTTT.

The V and J genes are TRBV27 and TRBJ2-1; D unclear. The CDR3 extends over 14 amino acids. V was cut by 2 bases and J by 4 bases, with 9 bases left in between. Germline V CDR1 and CDR2: MNHEY, SMNVEV (reference sequence). CDR3 residues: CASSLTPSYNEQFF. The DNA of the CDR3 is TGTGCCAGCAGTTTAACTCCAAGTTACAATGAGCAGTTCTTC.

This clone showed up just once. The V gene is TRBV5-1, the J gene TRBJ1-1; weak D call: TRBD1 (6 bases). This CDR3 has 15 amino acids. CDR1 SGHRS and CDR2 YFSETQ come from the germline V gene. V was shortened by 2 bases and J by 5 bases, with 16 bases between the two germline ends. The CDR3: CASSFGGAVVTEAFF. The CDR3 DNA follows: TGCGCCAGCAGCTTTGGGGGGGCGGTCGTAACTGAAGCTTTCTTT.

The V gene is TRBV19, the J gene TRBJ1-1; D might be TRBD1 (5 bases). V dropped 7 bases and J dropped 4 bases, with 19 bases sitting between them. Germline V gene lookup returns CDR1 LNHDA and CDR2 SQIVND (reference sequence). This CDR3 contains 15 residues. This CDR3 reads CASTKGIKLFTEAFF. CDR3 nucleotide sequence: TGTGCCAGTACTAAGGGGATAAAGCTCTTCACTGAAGCTTTCTTT.

CDR3: CASSWRAGGTNEKLFF. CDR3 nucleotides: TGCGCCAGCAGCTGGAGGGCGGGGGGAACTAATGAAAAACTGTTTTTT. V and J are TRBV5-1 and TRBJ1-4; perhaps TRBD1 as D (5 bases). In germline, CDR1 is SGHRS, CDR2 YFSETQ. The ends were cut back, 3 bases at V and 1 base at J, with 13 bases in the middle. This CDR3 region has 16 residues.

The V gene is TRBV7-9, the J gene TRBJ2-4; possibly TRBD1 for D (6 bases). V shed 8 bases and J shed 3 bases, with 14 bases lying between them. The CDR3 spans 14 residues. Germline CDR1 and CDR2: SEHNR and FQNEAQ (reference sequence). CDR3 DNA: TGTGCCAGCTCGCCTGGACAGCTCAAAAACATTCAGTACTTC. Its protein product is CASSPGQLKNIQYF.

The chain is built from TRBV10-1 and TRBJ2-1, with a tentative D call TRBD1 (6 bases). V gave up 8 bases and J gave up 1 base, with 9 bases separating them. The germline V gene encodes CDR1 WNHNN and CDR2 SYGVQD (reference sequence). The length of the CDR3 is 13 residues. CDR3 nucleotides: TGCGCCAGCTCTACAGGGTCCTACAATGAGCAGTTCTTC. Its translation is CASSTGSYNEQFF.

This clone was counted once. The V gene is TRBV5-1, the J gene TRBJ1-2; D possibly corresponds to TRBD1 (5 bases). Deletions cut 4 bases from V and 4 bases from J, with 17 bases between. In germline, CDR1 is SGHRS, CDR2 YFSETQ. This CDR3 has 15 amino acids. As DNA, the CDR3 is TGCGCCAGCAGCCAGGCCGCAGGGCAAGCCTATGGCTACACCTTC. This gives the protein CASSQAAGQAYGYTF.